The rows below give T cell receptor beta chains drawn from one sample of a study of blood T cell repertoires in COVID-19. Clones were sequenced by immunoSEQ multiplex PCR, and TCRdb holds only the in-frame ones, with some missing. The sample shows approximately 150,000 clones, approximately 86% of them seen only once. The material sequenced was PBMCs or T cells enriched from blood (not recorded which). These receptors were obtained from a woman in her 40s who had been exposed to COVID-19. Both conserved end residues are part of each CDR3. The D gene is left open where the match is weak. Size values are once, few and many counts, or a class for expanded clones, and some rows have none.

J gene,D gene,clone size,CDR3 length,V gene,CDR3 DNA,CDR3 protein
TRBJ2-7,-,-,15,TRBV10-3,TGTGCCATCAGCCCTCGAGTGAGGAGCTCCTACGAGCAGTACTTC,CAISPRVRSSYEQYF
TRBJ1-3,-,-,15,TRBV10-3,TGTGCCATCAGTGAGGGACAGAGCTCTGGAAACACCATATATTTT,CAISEGQSSGNTIYF
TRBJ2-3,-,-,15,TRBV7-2,TGTGCCAGCAGCCCAACAGGGAGGGTTACAGATACGCAGTATTTT,CASSPTGRVTDTQYF
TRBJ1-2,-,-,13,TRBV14,TGTGCCAGCAGCCAAGGTTCTGTCCATGGCTACACCTTC,CASSQGSVHGYTF
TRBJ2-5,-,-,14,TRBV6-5,TGTGCCAGCAATAACGGGGGATCCCAAGAGACCCAGTACTTC,CASNNGGSQETQYF
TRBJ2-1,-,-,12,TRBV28,TGTGCCAGCAGTTTATGGACTCATGAGCAGTTCTTC,CASSLWTHEQFF
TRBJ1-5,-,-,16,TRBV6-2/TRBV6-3,TGTGCCAGCAGCCTCGAGGAGGGTCTGAGCAATCAGCCCCAGCATTTT,CASSLEEGLSNQPQHF
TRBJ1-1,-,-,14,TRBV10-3,TGTGCCATCAGTGAGTCAAGGCAGGCCACTGAAGCTTTCTTT,CAISESRQATEAFF
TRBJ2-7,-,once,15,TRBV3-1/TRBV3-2,TGTGCCAGCAGCCAAGTTCTTGGGACAAGCTACGAGCAGTACTTC,CASSQVLGTSYEQYF
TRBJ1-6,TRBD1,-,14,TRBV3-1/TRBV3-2,TGTGCCAGCAGCCAGCGGGACAGGGAGGCACCCCTCCACTTT,CASSQRDREAPLHF
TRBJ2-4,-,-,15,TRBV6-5,TGTGCCAGCAGTTACTTGGGGGCGGATCCAAACATTCAGTACTTC,CASSYLGADPNIQYF
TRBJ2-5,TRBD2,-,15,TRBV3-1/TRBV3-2,TGTGCCAGCAGCCCTCGAACTAGCGTCAAAGAGACCCAGTACTTC,CASSPRTSVKETQYF
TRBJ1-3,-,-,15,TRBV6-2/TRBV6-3,TGTGCCAGCAACCCCATGTCTAGCCCTGGAAACACCATATATTTT,CASNPMSSPGNTIYF
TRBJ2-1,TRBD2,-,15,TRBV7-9,TGTGCCAGCAGCACTAGCGGGCCGTCCTACAATGAGCAGTTCTTC,CASSTSGPSYNEQFF
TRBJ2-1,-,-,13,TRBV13,TGTGCCAGCAGCTCTAGCTCCTACAATGAGCAGTTCTTC,CASSSSSYNEQFF
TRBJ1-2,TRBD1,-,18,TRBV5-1,TGCGCCAGCAGCAGGCTCACCGGGACAGGGACTTCTAACTATGGCTACACCTTC,CASSRLTGTGTSNYGYTF
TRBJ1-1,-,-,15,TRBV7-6,TGTGCCAGCAGCTCTTTTGGGGGCCGGAACACTGAAGCTTTCTTT,CASSSFGGRNTEAFF
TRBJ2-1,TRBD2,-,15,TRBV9,TGTGCCAGCAGCGCATCACTAGCGGGAACGAATGAGCAGTTCTTC,CASSASLAGTNEQFF
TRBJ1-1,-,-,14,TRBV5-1,TGCGCCAGCAGCTTGGGGCATCGGAACACTGAAGCTTTCTTT,CASSLGHRNTEAFF
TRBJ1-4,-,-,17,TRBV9,TGTGCCAGCAGCGAACGGGGGGCCCCCGCAACTAATGAAAAACTGTTTTTT,CASSERGAPATNEKLFF
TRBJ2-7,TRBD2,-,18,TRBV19,TGTGCCAGTAGTACGTTATACAGGGGACTAGCGGTTTCCTACGAGCAGTACTTC,CASSTLYRGLAVSYEQYF
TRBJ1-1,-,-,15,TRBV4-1,TGCGCCAGCAGCCAGCAGGACAAACTGAACACTGAAGCTTTCTTT,CASSQQDKLNTEAFF
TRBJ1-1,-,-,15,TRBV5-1,TGCGCCAGCAGCTTGGTCTCAGGGATGAACACTGAAGCTTTCTTT,CASSLVSGMNTEAFF
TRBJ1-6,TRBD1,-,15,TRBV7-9,TGTGCCAGCAGCTTAGGACAGGGGCGGCATTCACCCCTCCACTTT,CASSLGQGRHSPLHF
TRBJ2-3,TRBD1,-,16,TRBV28,TGTGCCAGCAGTTTCCCCCTGGACAGGAGCACAGATACGCAGTATTTT,CASSFPLDRSTDTQYF
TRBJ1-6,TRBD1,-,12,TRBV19,TGTGCCAGTAGGTGGACAGGTTCACCCCTCCACTTT,CASRWTGSPLHF
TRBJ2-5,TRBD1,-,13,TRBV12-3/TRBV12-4,TGTGCCAGCAGGCAGGGGGCAGGGGAGACCCAGTACTTC,CASRQGAGETQYF
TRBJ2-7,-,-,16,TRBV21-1,TGTGCCAGCAGCAAAGGGGGAGGAGACCACTTAGGTGAGCAGTACTTC,CASSKGGGDHLGEQYF
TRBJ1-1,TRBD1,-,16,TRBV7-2,TGTGCCAGCAGCTTCTCCGAGACAGGGCCACACACTGAAGCTTTCTTT,CASSFSETGPHTEAFF
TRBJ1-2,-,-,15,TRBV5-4,TGTGCCAGCAGCTTGGGGGCGACAGGCGGAGAGGGCTACACCTTC,CASSLGATGGEGYTF
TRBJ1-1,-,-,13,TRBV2,TGTGCCAGCATTCGAGACAGTAACACTGAAGCTTTCTTT,CASIRDSNTEAFF
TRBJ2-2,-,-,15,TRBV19,TGTGCCAGTAGTCCTCTACAGGGGAACACCGGGGAGCTGTTTTTT,CASSPLQGNTGELFF
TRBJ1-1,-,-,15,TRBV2,TGTGCCAGCAGGGGGGCCGGCTGGCAGAACACTGAAGCTTTCTTT,CASRGAGWQNTEAFF
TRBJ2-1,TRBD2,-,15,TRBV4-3,TGCGCCAGCAGCCAACTAGCGGGAGGCTACAATGAGCAGTTCTTC,CASSQLAGGYNEQFF
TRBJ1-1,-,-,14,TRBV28,TGTGCCAGCAGTTTATTTAGAGGGAACACTGAAGCTTTCTTT,CASSLFRGNTEAFF
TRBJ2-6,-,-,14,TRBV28,TGTGCCAGCAGGTCCGGGGATGGGGCCAACGTCCTGACTTTC,CASRSGDGANVLTF
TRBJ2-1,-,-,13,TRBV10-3,TGTGCCATCAGTGAGTCACTGGGCGATGAGCAGTTCTTC,CAISESLGDEQFF
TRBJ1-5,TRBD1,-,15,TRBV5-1,TGCGCCAGCAGCTTCGGGACAGGGGGCAATCAGCCCCAGCATTTT,CASSFGTGGNQPQHF
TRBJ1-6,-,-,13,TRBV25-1,TGTGCTGTAACAAGGGGAGGGAATTCACCCCTCCACTTT,CAVTRGGNSPLHF
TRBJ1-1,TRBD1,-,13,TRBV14,TGTGCCAGCAGCCAAGCGAACAGGGGTCGGGCTTTCTTT,CASSQANRGRAFF
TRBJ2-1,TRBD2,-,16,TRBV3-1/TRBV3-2,TGTGCCAGCAGCCTTATAGCGGGGGGGCCGGAGAATGAGCAGTTCTTC,CASSLIAGGPENEQFF
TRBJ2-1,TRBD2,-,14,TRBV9,TGTGCCAGCAGCGCTAGCGGTAGGTACAATGAGCAGTTCTTC,CASSASGRYNEQFF
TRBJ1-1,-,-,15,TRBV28,TGTGCCAGCACCAACCCAACCCTGCTTGGCTCTGAAGCTTTCTTT,CASTNPTLLGSEAFF
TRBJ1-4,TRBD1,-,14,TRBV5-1,TGCGCCAGCGGGGACAGGGCAACTAATGAAAAACTGTTTTTT,CASGDRATNEKLFF
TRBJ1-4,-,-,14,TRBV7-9,TGTGCCAGCAGCTTAGGGTCCGGGAGCGAAAAACTGTTTTTT,CASSLGSGSEKLFF
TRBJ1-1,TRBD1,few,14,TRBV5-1,TGCGCCAGCAGCTTACAGGGGGGATACACTGAAGCTTTCTTT,CASSLQGGYTEAFF